This T cell receptor (beta chain) was captured by sequencing in a study of beta chain features in type 1 diabetes. Study-wide points: A closer apparent resemblance between naive, central memory and Treg TCRB repertoires was seen in patients than in healthy donors. In type 1 diabetes patients, VDJ junctions had fewer insertions; deletions at these junctions were more frequent.

Averaging approximately 0.11 L, one heparinised blood draw was given by each donor. As for this clone: Its antigen is still unknown.

Expressed TCRB transcripts were sequenced, since all the RNA that had been isolated was reverse transcribed. Profiled with immunoSEQ multiplex PCR; TCRdb holds only in-frame clones, not every one. The sample includes around 430,000 clones, about 29% of them seen just once. The CDR3 extends over 16 amino acids. The V end was cut by 8 bases, the J end by 2 bases, with 22 bases between. Material for sequencing was naive CD4+ T cells from blood. This chain uses TRBV23-1 with TRBJ2-7; the D gene is possibly TRBD1 (6 bases). TRBV23-1 is recorded as an ORF, its role being uncertain. This clonotype was obtained from a man aged 18 to 30 in good health. CDR3 DNA sequence: TGCGCCAGCGTCCCCACCGGGACAAAAGACCCCTACGAGCAGTACTTC. Its translation is CASVPTGTKDPYEQYF.